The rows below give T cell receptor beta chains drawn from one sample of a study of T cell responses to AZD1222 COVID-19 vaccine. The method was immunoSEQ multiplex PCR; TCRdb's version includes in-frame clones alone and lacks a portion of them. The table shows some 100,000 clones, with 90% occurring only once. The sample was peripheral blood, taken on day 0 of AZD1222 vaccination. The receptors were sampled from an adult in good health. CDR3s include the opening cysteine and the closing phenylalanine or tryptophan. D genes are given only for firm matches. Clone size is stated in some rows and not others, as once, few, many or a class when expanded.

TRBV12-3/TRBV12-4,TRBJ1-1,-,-,TGTGCCAGCAGTTTAGCGGGAGAAGCTTTCTTT,CASSLAGEAFF
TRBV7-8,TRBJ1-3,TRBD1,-,TGTGCCAGCAGCCGAAGTCATGGGTTTTGGGAGGACAGGGGCCCGAGGAGCTCTGGAAACACCATATATTTT,CASSRSHGFWEDRGPRSSGNTIYF
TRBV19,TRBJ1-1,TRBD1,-,TGTGCCAGTAGCAGGGGGGACAACACTGAAGCTTTCTTT,CASSRGDNTEAFF
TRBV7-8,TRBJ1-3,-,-,TGTGCCAGCAGCTTAGCAGGGGCCCTTGAAAACACCATATATTTT,CASSLAGALENTIYF
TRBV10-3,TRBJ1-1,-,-,TGTGCCATCAGTGTTCTCCCCCTGGATCTTACTGAAGCTTTCTTT,CAISVLPLDLTEAFF
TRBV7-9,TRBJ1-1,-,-,TGTGCCAGCAGCTTAGGGACATCAGAGGCTTTCTTT,CASSLGTSEAFF
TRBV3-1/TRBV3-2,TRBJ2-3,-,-,TGTGCCAGCAGCTACGGAGGCAGGACGCAGTATTTT,CASSYGGRTQYF
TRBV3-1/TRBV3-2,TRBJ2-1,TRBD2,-,TGTGCCAGCAGCCCGATACTAGCGGGGGGGCCCAATGAGCAGTTCTTC,CASSPILAGGPNEQFF
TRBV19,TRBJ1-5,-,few,TGTGCCAGTAGTATAGCGGAGGGAGGGAGCCAGCCCCAGCATTTT,CASSIAEGGSQPQHF
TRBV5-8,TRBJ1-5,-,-,TGTGCCAGCAGTTTACAGGTGGGTCAGCCCCAGCATTTT,CASSLQVGQPQHF
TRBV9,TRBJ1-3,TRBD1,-,TGTGCCAGCGGAGCGCAGGGGGATGGAAACACCATATATTTT,CASGAQGDGNTIYF
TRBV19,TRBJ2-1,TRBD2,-,TGTGCCAGTAGTGGTTACAGCGGGGGGGCTGACAATGAGCAGTTCTTC,CASSGYSGGADNEQFF
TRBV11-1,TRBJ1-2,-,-,TGTGCCAGCAGCTTCCAGGACTATGGCTACACCTTC,CASSFQDYGYTF
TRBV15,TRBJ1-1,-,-,TGTGCCACCAGCAGAGGGGTCGTAACGTTCGCTGAAGCTTTCTTT,CATSRGVVTFAEAFF
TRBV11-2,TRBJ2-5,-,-,TGTGCCAGCAGCCGACTAGTTAGAGAGACCCAGTACTTC,CASSRLVRETQYF
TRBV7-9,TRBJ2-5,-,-,TGTGCCAGCAGCTTAGAGAACTGGGGGGCCTCCCAAGAGACCCAGTACTTC,CASSLENWGASQETQYF
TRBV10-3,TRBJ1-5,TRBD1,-,TGTGCCACCGGACAGGGTGTGTATCAGCCCCAGCATTTT,CATGQGVYQPQHF
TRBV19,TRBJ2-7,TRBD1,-,TGTGCCACCACCGGGACAGGGCAATACGAGCAGTACTTC,CATTGTGQYEQYF
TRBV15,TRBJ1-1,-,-,TGTGCCACCAGCAGAGATCACAGCGACACTGAAGCTTTCTTT,CATSRDHSDTEAFF
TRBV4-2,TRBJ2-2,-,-,TGTGCCAGCAGCCCCAGGAGTGGCGGGGAGCTGTTTTTT,CASSPRSGGELFF
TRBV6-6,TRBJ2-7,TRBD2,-,TGTGCCAGCAGTCACACGGGGACTAGCGGGATTTACGAGCAGTACTTC,CASSHTGTSGIYEQYF
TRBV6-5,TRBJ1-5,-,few,TGTGCCAGCAGCCTCTTCTACGGGGGAATCAGCCCCCAGCATTTT,CASSLFYGGISPQHF
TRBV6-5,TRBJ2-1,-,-,TGTGCCAGCAGTTATCGGGGCTCCTACAATGAGCAGTTCTTC,CASSYRGSYNEQFF
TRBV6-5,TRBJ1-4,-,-,TGTGCCAGCAGTTCCGCCGGGGGCAGAGGTGAAAAACTGTTTTTT,CASSSAGGRGEKLFF
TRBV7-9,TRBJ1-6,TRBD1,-,TGTGCCAGCAGCGTTGGACAGGGACAAAATTCACCCCTCCACTTT,CASSVGQGQNSPLHF
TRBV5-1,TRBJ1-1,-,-,TGCGCCAGCAGCTCCCAGGACATGGCAGAAGCTTTCTTT,CASSSQDMAEAFF
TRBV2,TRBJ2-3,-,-,TGTGCCAGCAGGTTGGACAGCGCCAGCACAGATACGCAGTATTTT,CASRLDSASTDTQYF
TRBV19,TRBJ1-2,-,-,TGTGCCAGTAGTATAGGACTCCTTTTTAACTATGGCTACACCTTC,CASSIGLLFNYGYTF
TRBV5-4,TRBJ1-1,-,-,TGTGCCAGCAGCTCAGGGTTGGGAATCACGAACACTGAAGCTTTCTTT,CASSSGLGITNTEAFF
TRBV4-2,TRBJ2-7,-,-,TGTGCCAGCAGCCAAGCGGACAGTACCTACGAGCAGTACTTC,CASSQADSTYEQYF
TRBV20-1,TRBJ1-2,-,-,TGCAGCTCTGCCGGACCCTATGGCTACACCTTC,CSSAGPYGYTF
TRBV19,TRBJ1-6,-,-,TGTGCCAGTAGACAGGGCGGTGATTCACCCCTCCACTTT,CASRQGGDSPLHF
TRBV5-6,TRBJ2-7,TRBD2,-,TGTGCCAGCAGCTCGGGACTAGCGGTAGAGCAGTACTTC,CASSSGLAVEQYF
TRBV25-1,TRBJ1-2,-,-,TGTGCCAGCAGTGTTGGTCCGGGTGGCTACACCTTC,CASSVGPGGYTF
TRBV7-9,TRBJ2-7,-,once,TGTGCCAGCAGCCCCATTACCCTGCGACAGGCATACGAGCAGTACTTC,CASSPITLRQAYEQYF
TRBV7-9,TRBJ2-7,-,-,TGTGCCAGCGGGTTCACAGGGCTCTACGAGCAGTACTTC,CASGFTGLYEQYF
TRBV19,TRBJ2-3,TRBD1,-,TGTGCCAGTAGCCCAATGGACAGGGTGAGGACAGATACGCAGTATTTT,CASSPMDRVRTDTQYF
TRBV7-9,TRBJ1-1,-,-,TGTGCCAGCGGGGGGGCACTCGGCACTGAAGCTTTCTTT,CASGGALGTEAFF
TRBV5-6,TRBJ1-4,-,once,TGTGCCAGCAGCTTACGGAGCGGGGATGAAAAACTGTTTTTT,CASSLRSGDEKLFF
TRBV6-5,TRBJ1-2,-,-,TGTGCCAGCAGTTACTCCGGGGATTGGAACTATGGCTACACCTTC,CASSYSGDWNYGYTF
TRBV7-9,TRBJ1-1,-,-,TGTGCCAGCAGCTTAGTGGGAGACACGCTGAACACTGAAGCTTTCTTT,CASSLVGDTLNTEAFF
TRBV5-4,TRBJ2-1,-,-,TGTGCCAGCAGGGGGCAGGGGTTAGGGAATGAGCAGTTCTTC,CASRGQGLGNEQFF